Following are 31 T cell receptor beta chains from one sample sequenced in a study of OX40 agonist ivuxolimab in advanced cancers. Assay: immunoSEQ multiplex PCR; the TCRdb copy retains only in-frame clones and omits some. The sample yields 31,000 or so clones, 70% to 85% seen once. This sample comprised CD4+ or CD8+ T cells sorted from blood, obtained in a trial of the OX40 agonist ivuxolimab. The receptors shown here come from an adult with an advanced solid tumor such as melanoma, head and neck, liver or kidney cancer.

This clone was recorded once. The chain employs TRBV5-1 and TRBJ2-2, with D possibly being TRBD2 (6 bases). This CDR3 is 15 amino acids long. Germline CDR1 is SGHRS and CDR2 is YFSETQ. The V gene lost 0 bases and the J gene lost 3 bases, with 9 bases spanning the gap. DNA of the CDR3: TGCGCCAGCAGCTTGGCCGCGGGGTACACCGGGGAGCTGTTTTTT. This gives the protein CASSLAAGYTGELFF. Filled out from reference TRBV5-1 and TRBJ2-2, the complete variable domain reads KAGVTQTPRYLIKTRGQQVTLSCSPISGHRSVSWYQQTPGQGLQFLFEYFSETQRNKGNFPGRFSGRQFSNSRSEMNVSTLELGDSALYLCASSLAAGYTGELFFGEGSRLTVL.

This chain connects TRBV14 to TRBJ1-2, with D unresolved. Trimming took 1 base from V and 1 from J, leaving 7 bases between them. The CDR3 consists of 14 residues. The germline V gene has CDR1 SGHDN and CDR2 FVKESK. The CDR3 sequence: CASSQGASNYGYTF. Here the CDR3 DNA reads TGTGCCAGCAGCCAAGGGGCGAGTAACTATGGCTACACCTTC.

The V gene is TRBV5-8, the J gene TRBJ2-3; D is uncertain. This CDR3 has 16 amino acids. Trimming shortened V by 5 bases and J by 2 bases, and 18 bases separated the two germline ends. CDR1 SGHTS and CDR2 YDEGEE come from the germline V gene. CDR3 DNA: TGTGCCAGCAGACATACAGCGATAGGGCCCACAGATACGCAGTATTTT. Protein product: CASRHTAIGPTDTQYF.

The chain joins TRBV6-4 to TRBJ2-3, with D maybe TRBD2 (6 bases). Germline V gene sequence: CDR1 MRHNA, CDR2 SNTAGT. This CDR3 region has 14 residues. V was pared by 0 bases and J by 8 bases, with 12 bases between. Here the CDR3 reads CASSDSGGSGTQYF. As DNA, the CDR3 is TGTGCCAGCAGTGACTCGGGAGGATCTGGTACGCAGTATTTT.

The CDR3: CAWSEAVFDRHTDTQYF. CDR3 in DNA: TGTGCCTGGAGTGAGGCCGTGTTTGACAGACACACAGATACGCAGTATTTT. This chain uses TRBV30 with TRBJ2-3; D perhaps matches TRBD1 (5 bases). Germline V gene sequence: CDR1 GTSNPN, CDR2 SVGIG (reference sequence). Between the trimmed V and J ends, which lost 1 base and 2 bases, there was a span of 19 bases. The CDR3 has 17 amino acids. Full variable domain (outside the CDR3, taken from reference TRBV30 and TRBJ2-3): SQTIHQWPATLVQPVGSPLSLECTVEGTSNPNLYWYRQAAGRGLQLLFYSVGIGQISSEVPQNLSASRPQDRQFILSSKKLLLSDSGFYLCAWSEAVFDRHTDTQYFGPGTRLTVL.

The CDR3 loop reads CASSPHRSGPHNEQFF. In DNA form, the CDR3 reads TGTGCCAGCAGCCCACACAGAAGTGGCCCACACAATGAGCAGTTCTTC. The rearrangement links TRBV7-3 to TRBJ2-1; no clear D gene. CDR1 SGHTA and CDR2 FQGTGA come from the germline V gene. The CDR3 contains 16 residues. Trimming stripped 5 bases from V and 5 bases from J, with 19 bases between.

The V and J genes are TRBV6-1 and TRBJ1-1; D unclear. This CDR3 contains 15 residues. Trimming removed 0 bases from V and 4 bases from J, with 12 bases in between. Germline V gene sequence: CDR1 MNHNS, CDR2 SASEGT. Here the CDR3 reads CASSEALGPRTEAFF. Here the CDR3 DNA reads TGTGCCAGCAGTGAAGCTCTCGGGCCTCGCACTGAAGCTTTCTTT.

A note on this clone: It is likely a read error, because the conserved phenylalanine at the end of the CDR3 is missing. The CDR3 nucleotides read TGTGCCAGCAGCTTAGGGGGGACAACGGATGGCTACACCTCC. This gives the protein CASSLGGTTDGYTS. The rearrangement links TRBV11-2 to TRBJ1-2; TRBD1 might be the D (6 bases). V lost 1 base, J lost 6 bases, and 12 bases lay in between. This CDR3 comprises 14 residues. Germline CDR1 SGHAT, CDR2 FQNNGV.

The chain employs TRBV28 and TRBJ2-5, with 7 bases fitting TRBD2. V lost 6 bases to trimming and J lost 4 bases; unmatched junction nucleotides: 8. This CDR3 region has 14 residues. Germline-derived CDR1 and CDR2 are MDHEN and SYDVKM. CDR3: CASSLTSEIETQYF. In DNA, the CDR3 is TGTGCCAGCAGCCTTACTAGCGAGATAGAGACCCAGTACTTC.

This clone was observed a single time. The gene calls are TRBV7-2 and TRBJ2-7; weak D call: TRBD2 (6 bases). Trimming stripped 5 bases from V and 2 bases from J, with 10 bases between. The CDR3 is 13 residues long. CDR1 and CDR2 from the germline V gene are SGHTA and FQGNSA. The CDR3 sequence: CASSPRGTYEQYF. CDR3 coding DNA: TGTGCCAGCAGCCCCCGCGGGACCTACGAGCAGTACTTC.

This clone has a single count. The chain carries TRBV7-9 and TRBJ2-5; D perhaps matches TRBD2 (5 bases). The CDR3 totals 13 residues. Germline lookup yields CDR1 SEHNR and CDR2 FQNEAQ (reference sequence). V was cut by 3 bases and J by 6 bases, with 11 bases left in between. CDR3 in amino acids: CASSLEREKTQYF. The CDR3 DNA reads TGTGCCAGCAGCTTGGAGAGGGAAAAGACCCAGTACTTC.

The chain joins TRBV5-6 to TRBJ1-1; D may be TRBD1 (6 bases). Germline-derived CDR1 and CDR2 are SGHDT and YYEEEE. Trimming pared 1 base from V and 11 bases from J, leaving 9 bases between. CDR3 length: 11 amino acids. The CDR3 nucleotides are TGTGCCAGCAGCTTGACAGGGAGGGCTTTCTTT. This encodes CASSLTGRAFF.

The chain recombines TRBV19 with TRBJ2-6; 7 bases fit TRBD1. V dropped 7 bases and J dropped 0; count of bases not matched to a gene: 6. Germline assignment: CDR1 LNHDA and CDR2 SQIVND (reference sequence). The CDR3 sequence is 16 residues long. CDR3 in DNA: TGTGCCAGTACTGGACAGGCACTCTCTGGGGCCAACGTCCTGACTTTC. Protein product: CASTGQALSGANVLTF.

This clone turned up a few times. This chain joins TRBV21-1 and TRBJ2-2; TRBD2 is taken as the D call from the table, unchecked against the DNA. TRBV21-1 is designated a pseudogene. The CDR3 is made up of 18 amino acids. The CDR3 DNA sequence: TGTGCCAGCAGCAAAGAGAGGCTAGCGGGGGGCGCGACCGGGGAGCTGTTTTTT. Translated, it gives CASSKERLAGGATGELFF.

As DNA, the CDR3 is TGTGCCAGCAGTTACTCGAGTAGGTACCTTCTCTACGAGCAGTACTTC. Its translation: CASSYSSRYLLYEQYF. This rearrangement joins TRBV6-5 to TRBJ2-7; D is unclear. V was trimmed by 0 bases and J by 3 bases, leaving 15 bases between them. The V gene's germline CDR1 is MNHEY and CDR2 SVGAGI. The CDR3 is 16 residues long.

The chain recombines TRBV5-1 with TRBJ2-3; unclear D gene. Looked up from germline, CDR1 is SGHRS and CDR2 is YFSETQ. The germline V and J ends were trimmed by 3 bases and 4 bases, with 3 bases remaining between them. There are 11 residues in the CDR3. The CDR3 region has the DNA TGCGCCAGCAGCTCAGCAGATACGCAGTATTTT. Translation gives CASSSADTQYF.

This clone has just a few counts. The V gene is TRBV9, the J gene TRBJ2-1, with D perhaps TRBD2 (7 bases). With 3 bases removed from V and 8 bases from J, the gap between germline ends came to 15 bases. CDR1 is SGDLS, CDR2 YYNGEE, per germline. The CDR3 loop spans 14 amino acids. The CDR3 nucleotides are TGTGCCAGCAGCGCTGCCTGGGGGGGGCATGAGCAGTTCTTC. The encoded protein is CASSAAWGGHEQFF.

The chain uses TRBV2 and TRBJ2-7; TRBD1 matches at 8 bases. The ends lost 7 bases at V and 4 bases at J; junction bases unmatched: 12. CDR3 length: 15 amino acids. CDR1 is SNHLY, CDR2 FYNNEI, per germline. Written as DNA, the CDR3 is TGTGCCAGCAACCACTACAGGGGGTCGGCATACGAGCAGTACTTC. As protein: CASNHYRGSAYEQYF.

This clone showed up just once. The chain recombines TRBV4-1 with TRBJ2-5; 7 bases align to TRBD1. Germline V gene data show CDR1 as MGHRA and CDR2 as YSYEKL. The junction had 3 bases not matched to a gene; V was cut back by 2 bases and J by 0 bases. The CDR3 has 15 residues. The CDR3 sequence is CASSQRRGNQETQYF. In DNA, the CDR3 is TGCGCCAGCAGCCAACGCAGGGGGAACCAAGAGACCCAGTACTTC.

The chain joins TRBV4-3 to TRBJ1-1; 7 bases agree with TRBD1. CDR1 is LGHNA, CDR2 YSLEER, per germline. The CDR3 spans 17 residues. The trim removed 3 bases at V and 5 bases at J, leaving 15 bases unmatched. In DNA, the CDR3 is TGCGCCAGCAGCCATGTGCTGGTCCAGGGGGTAGGGACTGAAGCTTTCTTT. Its translation: CASSHVLVQGVGTEAFF.

V and J are TRBV7-3 and TRBJ2-3; 9 bases are a match to TRBD2. CDR1 and CDR2 from the germline V gene are SGHTA and FQGTGA. The CDR3 covers 15 residues. V lost 0 bases to trimming and J lost 6 bases; unmatched junction nucleotides: 4. In nucleotides, the CDR3 is TGTGCCAGCAGCTTAACAGGTAGCGGGAGTGATACGCAGTATTTT. Translating it yields CASSLTGSGSDTQYF.

The chain joins TRBV10-3 to TRBJ1-3, with 9 bases lining up with TRBD1. The germline CDR1 and CDR2 sequences are ENHRY and SYGVKD. The CDR3 is made up of 15 amino acids. V lost 6 bases and J lost 0; bases outside the gene matches: 3. This CDR3 reads CAIRGTGPSGNTIYF. CDR3 coding DNA: TGTGCCATCAGGGGGACAGGGCCCTCTGGAAACACCATATATTTT.

V and J are TRBV19 and TRBJ2-7, with TRBD1 identical over 9 bases. The V gene's germline CDR1 is LNHDA and CDR2 SQIVND (reference sequence). The trim removed 6 bases at V and 3 bases at J, leaving 6 bases unmatched. This CDR3 is built from 14 residues. The CDR3 sequence is CASRTRDRDYEQYF. DNA for the CDR3: TGTGCCAGTAGGACCCGGGACAGGGACTACGAGCAGTACTTC. The variable domain in full, with the rest retrieved from reference TRBV19 and TRBJ2-7, is DGGITQSPKYLFRKEGQNVTLSCEQNLNHDAMYWYRQDPGQGLRLIYYSQIVNDFQKGDIAEGYSVSREKKESFPLTVTSAQKNPTAFYLCASRTRDRDYEQYFGPGTRLTVT.

This chain links TRBV2 with TRBJ2-3; TRBD2 agrees at 13 bases. The CDR3 loop spans 18 amino acids. CDR1 is SNHLY and CDR2 is FYNNEI in the germline V gene. V was clipped by 1 base and J by 6 bases; unmatched bases: 10. The CDR3 protein is CASSEVVTSGRALDTQYF. The CDR3 DNA follows: TGTGCCAGCAGTGAAGTGGTAACTAGCGGGAGGGCCTTGGATACGCAGTATTTT. The full variable domain, completed using reference TRBV2 and TRBJ2-3, is EPEVTQTPSHQVTQMGQEVILRCVPISNHLYFYWYRQILGQKVEFLVSFYNNEISEKSEIFDDQFSVERPDGSNFTLKIRSTKLEDSAMYFCASSEVVTSGRALDTQYFGPGTRLTVL.

The chain joins TRBV2 to TRBJ2-3; 8 bases line up with TRBD2. The CDR3 spans 14 residues. The germline V gene encodes CDR1 SNHLY and CDR2 FYNNEI. V was pared by 7 bases and J by 0 bases, with 3 bases of the junction left unmatched. The CDR3 loop reads CASTGGRSTDTQYF. For the CDR3, the DNA is TGTGCCAGCACGGGCGGGAGGAGCACAGATACGCAGTATTTT.

This rearrangement joins TRBV28 to TRBJ2-3; TRBD1 aligns across 8 bases. CDR3 size: 15 residues. Looked up from germline, CDR1 is MDHEN and CDR2 is SYDVKM. Losses at the gene ends were 4 bases for V and 4 bases for J; bases not matched to a gene: 7. CDR3 amino acids: CASSSTQGAADTQYF. The CDR3 coding sequence is TGTGCCAGCAGTTCAACGCAGGGGGCGGCAGATACGCAGTATTTT.

The rearrangement links TRBV27 to TRBJ2-3; D unclear. CDR1 MNHEY and CDR2 SMNVEV come from the germline V gene (reference sequence). The CDR3 totals 16 residues. V was trimmed by 5 bases and J by 0 bases, leaving 15 bases between them. This CDR3 is CASSHLSTGSTDTQYF. In nucleotides, the CDR3 is TGTGCCAGCAGTCACCTATCGACGGGTAGCACAGATACGCAGTATTTT.

V usage is TRBV7-2 and J usage is TRBJ1-1; tentative D call: TRBD1 (5 bases). V lost 3 bases, J lost 1 base, and 9 bases lay in between. Germline CDR1 reads SGHTA; CDR2 reads FQGNSA. The length of the CDR3 is 14 residues. The CDR3 region is CASSLGGGNTEAFF. CDR3 bases: TGTGCCAGCAGCTTGGGCGGGGGGAACACTGAAGCTTTCTTT.

In its sample, this clone was seen once. The rearrangement uses TRBV27 and TRBJ1-1; 7 nucleotides line up with TRBD1. CDR1 is MNHEY, CDR2 SMNVEV, per germline (reference sequence). CDR3 size: 14 residues. The V gene end was trimmed by 2 bases and the J gene end by 3 bases; junction bases not matched to a gene: 3. DNA for the CDR3: TGTGCCAGCAGTTTACAGGGGGAGGACACTGAAGCTTTCTTT. Amino acids: CASSLQGEDTEAFF.

Note on this clone: One junction end disagrees with the germline gene, perhaps due to a read error. The chain carries TRBV6-5 and TRBJ2-3; 8 bases agree with TRBD1. In germline, CDR1 is MNHEY, CDR2 SVGAGI. The CDR3 runs 14 residues. CDR3 residues: CASSDSGGADTQYF. The DNA for the CDR3 is TGTGCCAGCAGTGACTCAGGGGGCGCAGATACGCAGTATTTT.

This chain links TRBV25-1 with TRBJ1-3; D remains unclear. In germline, CDR1 is MGHDK, CDR2 SYGVNS. CDR3 length equals 11 residues. The CDR3 here is CATTSGNTIYF. For the CDR3, the DNA is TGTGCTACCACCTCTGGAAACACCATATATTTT. The entire variable domain, with the rest obtained from reference TRBV25-1 and TRBJ1-3, is as follows: EADIYQTPRYLVIGTGKKITLECSQTMGHDKMYWYQQDPGMELHLIHYSYGVNSTEKGDLSSESTVSRIRTEHFPLTLESARPSHTSQYLCATTSGNTIYFGEGSWLTVV.